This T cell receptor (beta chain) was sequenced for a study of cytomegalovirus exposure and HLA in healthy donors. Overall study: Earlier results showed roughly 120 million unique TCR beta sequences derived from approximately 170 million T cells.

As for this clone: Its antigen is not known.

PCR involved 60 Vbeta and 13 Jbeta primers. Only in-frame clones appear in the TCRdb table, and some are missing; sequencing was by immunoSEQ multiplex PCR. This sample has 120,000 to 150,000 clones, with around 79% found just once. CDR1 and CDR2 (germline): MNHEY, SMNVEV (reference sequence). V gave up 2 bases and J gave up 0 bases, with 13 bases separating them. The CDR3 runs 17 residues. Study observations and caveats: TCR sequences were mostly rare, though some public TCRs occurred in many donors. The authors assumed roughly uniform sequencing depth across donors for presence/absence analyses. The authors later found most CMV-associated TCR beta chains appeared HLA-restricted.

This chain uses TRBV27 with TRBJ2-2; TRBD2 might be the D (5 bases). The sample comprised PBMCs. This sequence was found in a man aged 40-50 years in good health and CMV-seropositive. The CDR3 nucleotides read TGTGCCAGCAGTTTAGAGGGCCCCCTGTCGAACACCGGGGAGCTGTTTTTT. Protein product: CASSLEGPLSNTGELFF.